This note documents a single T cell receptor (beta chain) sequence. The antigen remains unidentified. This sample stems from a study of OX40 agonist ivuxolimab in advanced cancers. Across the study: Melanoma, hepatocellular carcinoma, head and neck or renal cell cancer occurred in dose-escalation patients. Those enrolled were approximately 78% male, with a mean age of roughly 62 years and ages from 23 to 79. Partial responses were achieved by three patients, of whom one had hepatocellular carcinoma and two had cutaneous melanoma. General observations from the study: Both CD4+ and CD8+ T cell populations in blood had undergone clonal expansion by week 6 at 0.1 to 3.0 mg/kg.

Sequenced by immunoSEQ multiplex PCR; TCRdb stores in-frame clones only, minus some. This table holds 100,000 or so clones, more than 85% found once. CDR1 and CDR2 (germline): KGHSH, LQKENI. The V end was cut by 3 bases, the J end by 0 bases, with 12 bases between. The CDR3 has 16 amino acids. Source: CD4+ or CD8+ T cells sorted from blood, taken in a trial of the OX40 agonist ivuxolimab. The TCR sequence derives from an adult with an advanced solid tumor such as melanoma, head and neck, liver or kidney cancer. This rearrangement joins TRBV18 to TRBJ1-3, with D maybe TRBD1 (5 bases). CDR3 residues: CASSPLRDPSGNTIYF. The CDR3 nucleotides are TGTGCCAGCTCACCCCTCAGGGACCCCTCTGGAAACACCATATATTTT.